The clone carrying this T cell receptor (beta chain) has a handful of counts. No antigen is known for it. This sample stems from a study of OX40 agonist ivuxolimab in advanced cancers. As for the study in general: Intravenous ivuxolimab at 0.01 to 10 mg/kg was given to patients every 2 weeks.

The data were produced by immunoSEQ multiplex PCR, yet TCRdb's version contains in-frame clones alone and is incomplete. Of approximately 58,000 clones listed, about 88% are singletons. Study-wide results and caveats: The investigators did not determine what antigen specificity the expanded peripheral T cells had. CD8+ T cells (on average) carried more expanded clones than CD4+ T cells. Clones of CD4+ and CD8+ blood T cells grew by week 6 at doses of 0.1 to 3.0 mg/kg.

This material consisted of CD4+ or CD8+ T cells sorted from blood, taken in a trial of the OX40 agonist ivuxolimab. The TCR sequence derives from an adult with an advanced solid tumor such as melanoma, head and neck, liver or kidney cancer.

Here the CDR3 DNA reads TGTGCCAGCAGCTTAGAGGGCGGAGGGTCCTACAATGAGCAGTTCTTC. Its translation: CASSLEGGGSYNEQFF. The chain links TRBV13 to TRBJ2-1; D possibly corresponds to TRBD2 (6 bases). The CDR3 loop spans 16 amino acids. The germline V gene has CDR1 PRHDT and CDR2 FYEKMQ (reference sequence). The V end was cut by 1 base, the J end by 1 base, with 11 bases between.